The 7 T cell receptor beta chains reported below all come from one sample, sequenced in a study of graft-versus-host responses after intestinal transplantation. Their cognate antigens are unknown. Libraries were prepared by immunoSEQ multiplex PCR; TCRdb keeps only in-frame clonotypes and omits some of them. The table has more than 80,000 clones, roughly 87% seen once. Sample: unstimulated CD8+ T cells sorted from spleen or lymph node cells, taken before intestinal transplant. These receptor sequences come from a human donor who received an intestinal transplant.

The genes are TRBV4-1 and TRBJ2-1; tentative D call: TRBD2 (6 bases). The V and J ends lost 0 bases and 4 bases respectively, with 7 bases between them. Per germline, CDR1 MGHRA and CDR2 YSYEKL. The CDR3 loop spans 14 amino acids. The DNA of the CDR3 is TGCGCCAGCAGCCAAGAGACTAGTTACAATGAGCAGTTCTTC. Translation gives CASSQETSYNEQFF.

V and J are TRBV12-5 and TRBJ2-7; D may be TRBD1 (7 bases). From germline, CDR1 is LGHNT and CDR2 FRNRAP. V shed 2 bases and J shed 1 base, with 18 bases lying between them. The CDR3 covers 17 residues. CDR3 sequence: CASGLPPSTGRSYEQYF. CDR3 bases: TGTGCTAGTGGTTTGCCCCCTTCGACAGGGAGGTCCTACGAGCAGTACTTC.

The table lists this clone with a few counts. The genes are TRBV4-3 and TRBJ1-1; D unclear. In germline, CDR1 is LGHNA, CDR2 YSLEER. Trimming took 3 bases from V and 1 from J, leaving 3 bases between them. This CDR3 is 12 amino acids long. DNA for the CDR3: TGCGCCAGCAGCCAGGGGAACACTGAAGCTTTCTTT. It codes for CASSQGNTEAFF.

This rearrangement joins TRBV4-1 to TRBJ2-7, with D tentatively TRBD1 or TRBD2 (5 bases each). Trimming shortened V by 3 bases and J by 2 bases, and 11 bases separated the two germline ends. The CDR3 is 14 amino acids. Germline V gene lookup returns CDR1 MGHRA and CDR2 YSYEKL. The CDR3 protein is CASSHHRGPYEQYF. In DNA, the CDR3 is TGCGCCAGCAGCCACCACCGGGGACCCTACGAGCAGTACTTC.

This clone was picked up one time. This sequence joins TRBV7-3 and TRBJ2-1; 11 nucleotides line up with TRBD2. The CDR3 spans 20 residues. Germline trimming cut 5 bases from V and 0 bases from J; bases unmatched to any gene: 15. Germline V gives CDR1 SGHTA, CDR2 FQGTGA. In nucleotides, the CDR3 is TGTGCCAGCAGCCCGGGAGCGGGACTAGCGGTTCCCAGCTCCTACAATGAGCAGTTCTTC. Its protein product is CASSPGAGLAVPSSYNEQFF. The whole variable domain, remainder taken from reference TRBV7-3 and TRBJ2-1, is GAGVSQTPSNKVTEKGKYVELRCDPISGHTALYWYRQSLGQGPEFLIYFQGTGAADDSGLPNDRFFAVRPEGSVSTLKIQRTERGDSAVYLCASSPGAGLAVPSSYNEQFFGPGTRLTVL.

This clone was detected only a few times. The genes are TRBV6-4 and TRBJ1-5, with 9 bases aligning to TRBD1. Unmatched junction bases numbered 12, after V lost 8 bases and J lost 4 bases. The CDR3 contains 16 residues. Germline V gene data show CDR1 as MRHNA and CDR2 as SNTAGT. The CDR3 region is CASRRGDRVSNQPQHF. The CDR3 coding sequence is TGTGCCAGCCGAAGAGGGGACAGGGTATCGAATCAGCCCCAGCATTTT.

The rearrangement uses TRBV19 and TRBJ2-3; 7 bases are a match to TRBD1. The V segment lost 6 bases and the J segment 2 bases; nucleotides outside the gene matches: 8. CDR1 is LNHDA and CDR2 is SQIVND in the germline V gene (reference sequence). The CDR3 has 15 amino acids. CDR3 nucleotides: TGTGCCAGTAGCCCCCTACAGGGGCACACAGATACGCAGTATTTT. It encodes CASSPLQGHTDTQYF.